The rows below give T cell receptor beta chains drawn from one sample of a study of cytomegalovirus exposure and HLA in healthy donors. Here immunoSEQ multiplex PCR was the method, and the copy in TCRdb shows in-frame clones only, minus some. This table has about 82,000 clones, around 73% appearing once. The sequencing input was PBMCs. The receptors originated from a man in his fifties or sixties in good health and CMV-seronegative. The CDR3 runs from the conserved cysteine through the conserved F or W. The order of the fields is D gene, clone size, V gene, J gene, CDR3 protein, CDR3 DNA. The D gene is left open where the match is weak. A row's size may be missing; if present it is once, few, many or a size class.

>TRBD2|.|TRBV10-3|TRBJ2-2
CAIKGTRDTGELFF
TGTGCCATCAAAGGGACTAGGGACACCGGGGAGCTGTTTTTT
>TRBD2|.|TRBV4-2|TRBJ2-1
CASSQETRGGGAGEQFF
TGTGCCAGCAGCCAAGAGACCCGGGGCGGGGGGGCTGGAGAGCAGTTCTTC
>TRBD2|few|TRBV19|TRBJ2-1
CASSRLAGGTYNEQFF
TGTGCCAGTAGTAGGCTAGCGGGGGGAACGTACAATGAGCAGTTCTTC
>TRBD1|.|TRBV6-5|TRBJ1-5
CASSASGTGHQPQHF
TGTGCCAGCAGTGCCTCCGGGACAGGGCATCAGCCCCAGCATTTT
>.|once|TRBV7-2|TRBJ1-2
CASSFGGSSNYGYTF
TGTGCCAGCAGCTTTGGGGGGAGTTCGAACTATGGCTACACCTTC
>TRBD1|.|TRBV30|TRBJ1-1
CAWRKIRTLHRGWTEAFF
TGTGCCTGGAGAAAAATCCGGACTCTTCACAGGGGTTGGACTGAAGCTTTCTTT
>.|.|TRBV7-3|TRBJ2-5
CASSLGSRETQYF
TGTGCCAGCAGCTTAGGCTCGAGGGAAACCCAGTACTTC
>.|.|TRBV2|TRBJ2-2
CASSRGTGELFF
TGTGCCAGCAGTCGGGGTACCGGGGAGCTGTTTTTT
>.|.|TRBV20-1|TRBJ1-2
CSSPRGYGYTF
TGCAGCTCCCCTAGGGGTTATGGCTACACCTTC
>TRBD1|once|TRBV5-1|TRBJ1-1
CASSPDPGQSNTEAFF
TGCGCCAGCAGCCCGGATCCGGGACAGTCTAACACTGAAGCTTTCTTT
>.|.|TRBV7-9|TRBJ2-1
CASRPRDRLYNEQFF
TGTGCCAGCAGACCCCGAGACAGACTCTACAATGAGCAGTTCTTC
>TRBD1|.|TRBV2|TRBJ2-1
CASKDREYDEQFF
TGTGCCAGCAAGGACAGGGAATACGATGAGCAGTTCTTC
>.|.|TRBV6-4|TRBJ1-1
CASRDQGTEAFF
TGTGCCAGCAGGGATCAGGGGACTGAAGCTTTCTTT
>TRBD2|.|TRBV7-2|TRBJ2-7
CASSFLSTSGYEQYF
TGTGCCAGCAGCTTTCTCAGCACTAGCGGCTACGAGCAGTACTTC
>TRBD1|.|TRBV6-6|TRBJ2-7
CASSSDRGSFYEQYF
TGTGCCAGCAGTTCCGACAGGGGATCCTTCTACGAGCAGTACTTC
>.|once|TRBV7-9|TRBJ2-7
CASSSSVYEQYF
TGTGCCAGCAGCTCGTCAGTCTACGAGCAGTACTTC
>.|.|TRBV19|TRBJ1-5
CASHRGRGIGQPQHF
TGTGCCAGTCACCGGGGCAGGGGAATTGGTCAGCCCCAGCATTTT
>TRBD1|.|TRBV5-1|TRBJ2-3
CASSLARSGTGISTDTQYF
TGCGCCAGCAGCTTGGCCCGAAGTGGGACAGGCATTAGCACAGATACGCAGTATTTT
>.|.|TRBV5-4|TRBJ2-1
CASSLEARDNEQFF
TGTGCCAGCAGCTTGGAGGCCCGGGACAATGAGCAGTTCTTC
>.|.|TRBV7-9|TRBJ1-6
CASSSGGPGHSPLHF
TGTGCCAGCAGCTCGGGGGGTCCAGGGCATTCACCCCTCCACTTT
>TRBD1|few|TRBV4-1|TRBJ2-7
CASSRGRDRGYEQYF
TGCGCCAGCAGCCGAGGCCGGGACAGGGGCTACGAGCAGTACTTC
>.|.|TRBV7-9|TRBJ1-1
CASNPREDERDTEAFF
TGTGCCAGCAACCCCCGGGAGGACGAACGTGACACTGAAGCTTTCTTT
>TRBD1|.|TRBV9|TRBJ2-1
CASTRPTGGSSEQFF
TGTGCCAGCACCCGGCCGACAGGGGGCTCAAGTGAGCAGTTCTTC
>.|.|TRBV5-4|TRBJ1-2
CASSLENGPGGYTF
TGTGCCAGCAGCTTGGAGAACGGTCCGGGTGGCTACACCTTC
>TRBD2|.|TRBV4-2|TRBJ2-1
CASSRETSGGANEQFF
TGTGCCAGCAGCCGCGAGACTAGCGGGGGGGCGAATGAGCAGTTCTTC
>.|.|TRBV5-6|TRBJ2-1
CASSPLTAGRGLEQFF
TGTGCCAGCAGCCCCCTCACGGCTGGAAGGGGATTAGAGCAGTTCTTC